This entry lists 12 T cell receptor beta chains sequenced from one sample in a study of blood T cell repertoires in COVID-19. The repertoire was sequenced with immunoSEQ multiplex PCR; TCRdb's copy has only in-frame clones and lacks some. The sample records about 130,000 clones, less than 90% being singletons. Sequencing input: PBMCs or T cells enriched from blood (not recorded which). Source of these receptors: a man under 40 who had recovered from COVID-19.

The chain couples TRBV10-3 to TRBJ2-3; weak D call: TRBD1 (5 bases). The germline V gene has CDR1 ENHRY and CDR2 SYGVKD. CDR3 length equals 15 residues. V lost 3 bases and J lost 0, with 10 bases in between. The CDR3 loop reads CAISEGVLSTDTQYF. CDR3 nucleotide sequence: TGTGCCATCAGTGAAGGGGTCCTAAGCACAGATACGCAGTATTTT.

The chain recombines TRBV13 with TRBJ1-1; 9 bases map to TRBD1. Germline CDR1 PRHDT, CDR2 FYEKMQ (reference sequence). CDR3 length: 17 amino acids. Trimming removed 5 bases from V and 3 bases from J; junction bases left unmatched: 13. The CDR3: CASSETGGLISYTEAFF. The CDR3 coding sequence is TGTGCCAGCAGCGAAACAGGGGGCTTAATTTCTTACACTGAAGCTTTCTTT. Supplemented by reference TRBV13 and TRBJ1-1, the full variable domain reads AAGVIQSPRHLIKEKRETATLKCYPIPRHDTVYWYQQGPGQDPQFLISFYEKMQSDKGSIPDRFSAQQFSDYHSELNMSSLELGDSALYFCASSETGGLISYTEAFFGQGTRLTVV.

The genes are TRBV29-1 and TRBJ1-4; 10 bases map to TRBD1. Trimming at V came to 3 bases and at J to 8 bases, leaving 9 bases not matched to a gene. This CDR3 region has 15 residues. Germline V gene lookup returns CDR1 SQVTM and CDR2 ANQGSEA. Here the CDR3 reads CSVDLGGTGEEKLFF. CDR3 nucleotide sequence: TGCAGCGTTGACCTGGGGGGGACAGGGGAAGAAAAACTGTTTTTT.

V is TRBV3-1 (or the pseudogene TRBV3-2) and J is TRBJ2-5, with 7 bases fitting TRBD2. Germline CDR1 is LGHDT and CDR2 is YNNKEL (reference sequence). V gave up 2 bases and J gave up 1 base; unmatched junction bases: 4. The CDR3 spans 15 residues. The CDR3 DNA sequence: TGTGCCAGCAGCCAATTCACTAGCGTCCAAGAGACCCAGTACTTC. Translated, it gives CASSQFTSVQETQYF.

The V and J genes are TRBV9 and TRBJ1-4; 10 positions agree with TRBD1. CDR1 is SGDLS and CDR2 is YYNGEE in the germline V gene. This CDR3 contains 15 residues. With V trimmed by 3 bases and J by 7 bases, 6 bases remained unmatched. The CDR3 is CASSADRGRGEKLFF. Here the CDR3 DNA reads TGTGCCAGCAGCGCAGACAGGGGGCGAGGTGAAAAACTGTTTTTT.

This chain links TRBV18 with TRBJ1-5, with 8 bases identical to TRBD1. Germline CDR1 is KGHSH and CDR2 is LQKENI. V lost 3 bases, J lost 0 bases, and 4 bases stayed unmatched. The CDR3 covers 16 residues. The CDR3 sequence is CASSPGQVLSNQPQHF. CDR3 nucleotides: TGTGCCAGCTCACCGGGACAGGTCCTTAGCAATCAGCCCCAGCATTTT. The full variable domain, its missing parts supplied by reference TRBV18 and TRBJ1-5, is NAGVMQNPRHLVRRRGQEARLRCSPMKGHSHVYWYRQLPEEGLKFMVYLQKENIIDESGMPKERFSAEFPKEGPSILRIQQVVRGDSAAYFCASSPGQVLSNQPQHFGDGTRLSIL.

V usage is TRBV2 and J usage is TRBJ2-4; 8 nucleotides match TRBD2. Trimming at V came to 4 bases and at J to 0 bases, leaving 2 bases not matched to a gene. Germline V gene lookup returns CDR1 SNHLY and CDR2 FYNNEI. This CDR3 region has 15 residues. In nucleotides, the CDR3 is TGTGCCAGCAGTGCGGGGGGGCTAGCCAAAAACATTCAGTACTTC. This codes for CASSAGGLAKNIQYF.

This sequence joins TRBV5-1 and TRBJ1-6; 8 bases fit TRBD1. After removal of 5 bases from V and 5 bases from J, the junction contained 6 bases not matched to a gene. CDR3 length: 15 amino acids. Germline CDR1 SGHRS, CDR2 YFSETQ. CDR3 DNA sequence: TGCGCCAGCAGTTCGACAGGGGCCGATAATTCACCCCTCCACTTT. This gives the protein CASSSTGADNSPLHF.

This chain joins TRBV28 and TRBJ2-7; weak D call: TRBD1 (6 bases). The germline V and J ends were trimmed by 5 bases and 0 bases, with 11 bases remaining between them. The CDR3 is 14 residues long. Germline values: CDR1 MDHEN, CDR2 SYDVKM. CDR3 sequence reads: CASSPGQSSYEQYF. CDR3 sequence (DNA): TGTGCCAGCAGTCCCGGACAGTCCTCCTACGAGCAGTACTTC.

J is TRBJ1-5 and V is TRBV2; 10 bases agree with TRBD1. In germline, CDR1 is SNHLY, CDR2 FYNNEI. The V and J ends lost 5 bases and 1 base, in that order; junction bases with no gene match: 8. This CDR3 comprises 17 residues. The CDR3 spells CASSPGTGVRSNQPQHF. The CDR3 bases are TGTGCCAGCAGTCCCGGGACAGGGGTTCGGAGCAATCAGCCCCAGCATTTT.

This clone came up once. V is TRBV21-1 and J is TRBJ1-4; the table calls TRBD1, which could not be checked here. TRBV21-1 is a documented pseudogene. This CDR3 contains 16 residues. CDR3 DNA sequence: TGTGCCAGCAGCAAAATCAGGCAGGGTAGGAGTGAAAAACTGTTTTTT. Its translation is CASSKIRQGRSEKLFF.

This rearrangement joins TRBV19 to TRBJ1-1; D not certain. Germline V gives CDR1 LNHDA, CDR2 SQIVND (reference sequence). V lost 4 bases, J lost 6 bases, and 15 bases lay in between. The CDR3 totals 14 residues. This CDR3 reads CASSREGVVAEAFF. The DNA for the CDR3 is TGTGCCAGTAGTAGGGAGGGAGTTGTCGCTGAAGCTTTCTTT.